The entry that follows covers one T cell receptor beta chain sequence. Treatment reported: randomized to nivolumab then ipilimumab (arm A) or the reverse (arm B). These data belong to a study of sequential checkpoint blockade in melanoma. The CDR3 has 15 residues. Germline CDR1 LGHNA, CDR2 YSLEER. The ends were cut back, 1 base at V and 1 base at J, with 10 bases in the middle. Data came from immunoSEQ multiplex PCR; TCRdb stores just in-frame clones and leaves some out. The repertoire consists of 1,300 to 1,500 clones, with about three fifths occurring once and the leading ten covering around 19%. V and J are TRBV4-3 and TRBJ1-1; maybe TRBD1 (6 bases). The clonotype originates from a human patient with melanoma. Some clones in this sample may be carry-over from other donors' samples. The sample was CD8+ T cells sorted from blood (inferred from file names), taken from a patient given nivolumab and ipilimumab in sequence. DNA for the CDR3: TGCGCCAGCAGCCAAGGGACAGCTTCGAACACTGAAGCTTTCTTT. This encodes CASSQGTASNTEAFF.